This record concerns one TCR beta chain sequence. The data are from a study of blood T cell repertoires in COVID-19. Whole-study context: Sites in the United States, Italy and Spain provided acute and convalescent COVID-19 samples. The analysed material was cDNA or gDNA that came from T cells, B-cell-depleted T cells, or PBMCs.

Original data processing: How many nucleated cells were present was estimated from reference gene primer amplification. Method: immunoSEQ multiplex PCR; TCRdb's copy keeps in-frame clones and lacks some. V and J calls plus clone size are reproduced from that table; the DNA served to infer D and trimming. Of 100,000 to 150,000 clones in the sample, about four fifths were seen once. In germline, CDR1 is SGHAT, CDR2 FQNNGV. The CDR3 has 15 amino acids. V lost 5 bases, J lost 3 bases, and 7 bases stayed unmatched. The TCR originated in a man aged 55 to 70 with acute or convalescent COVID-19. Material for sequencing was peripheral blood. The rearrangement links TRBV11-2 to TRBJ2-3; 8 nucleotides match TRBD1. The CDR3 loop is CASSPLRGRTDTQYF. The CDR3 nucleotides are TGTGCCAGCAGCCCTCTCAGGGGGCGGACAGATACGCAGTATTTT.